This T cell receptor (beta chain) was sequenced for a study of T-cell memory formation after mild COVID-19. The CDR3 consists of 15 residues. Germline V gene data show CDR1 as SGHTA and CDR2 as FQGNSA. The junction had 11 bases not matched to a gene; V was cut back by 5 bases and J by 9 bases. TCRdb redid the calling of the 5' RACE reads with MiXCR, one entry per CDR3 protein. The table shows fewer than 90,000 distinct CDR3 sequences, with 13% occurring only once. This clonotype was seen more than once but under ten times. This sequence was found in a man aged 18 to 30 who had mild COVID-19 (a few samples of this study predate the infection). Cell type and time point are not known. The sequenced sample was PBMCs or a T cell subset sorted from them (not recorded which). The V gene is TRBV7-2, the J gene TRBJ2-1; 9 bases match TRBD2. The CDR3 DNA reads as TGTGCCAGCAGCCAAAGCGGGGGGTTCTTCGGTGAGCAGTTCTTC. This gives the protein CASSQSGGFFGEQFF.